The 21 T cell receptor beta chains listed next were all sequenced from one sample in a study of technical replicates of blood from a handful of donors (dated by TCRdb to the late 2010s). Library preparation used the immunoSEQ multiplex PCR assay. Held by TCRdb, this immuneACCESS table contains in-frame sequences only and omits some clones. Under half of the omission traces to an unresolved V gene where checked; the cause of the rest is unknown. A total of about 44,000 clones appear in this sample, over 95% of them only once. 0.35% to 0.4% of the sample is in the top ten clones. The sequencing input was T cells isolated from PBMCs. The receptors shown here come from a human donor in good health.

The chain recombines TRBV10-2 with TRBJ1-5, with TRBD1 as a possible D gene (5 bases). Germline values: CDR1 WSHSY, CDR2 SAAADI. CDR3 length: 13 amino acids. Trimming took 8 bases from V and 4 from J, leaving 12 bases between them. The DNA of the CDR3 is TGCGCCAGCTCAGAACAGGAGAATCAGCCCCAGCATTTT. Its translation: CASSEQENQPQHF.

V and J are TRBV28 and TRBJ1-4; maybe TRBD1 (6 bases). The CDR3 has 17 residues. CDR1 MDHEN and CDR2 SYDVKM come from the germline V gene. Between the trimmed V and J ends, which lost 3 bases and 7 bases, there was a span of 21 bases. The CDR3 coding sequence is TGTGCCAGCAGTTTCGTTCTAGTTGCAGGGGCAGGTGAAAAACTGTTTTTT. Its protein product is CASSFVLVAGAGEKLFF.

The chain couples TRBV4-2 to TRBJ2-7; 10 positions agree with TRBD2. The CDR3 loop spans 14 amino acids. V gave up 3 bases and J gave up 7 bases; unmatched junction bases: 6. CDR1 and CDR2 (germline): LGHNA, YNFKEQ. CDR3 residues: CASSQASGSREQYF. DNA for the CDR3: TGTGCCAGCAGCCAGGCTAGCGGGAGCCGTGAGCAGTACTTC.

The V and J genes are TRBV5-8 and TRBJ2-5; 12 bases map to TRBD2. The CDR3 is made up of 15 amino acids. The J segment lost 4 bases and the V segment lost 7 bases, leaving 8 bases of the junction unmatched. CDR1 and CDR2 (germline): SGHTS, YDEGEE. The CDR3 bases are TGTGCCAGCTCCTCGCTACTAGCGGGAGGAGAGACCCAGTACTTC. Protein product: CASSSLLAGGETQYF.

J is TRBJ2-1 and V is TRBV30, with TRBD2 as a possible D gene (6 bases). This CDR3 has 14 residues. Trimming removed 6 bases at V and 6 bases at J, with 18 bases between. Germline CDR1 is GTSNPN and CDR2 is SVGIG (reference sequence). In DNA, the CDR3 is TGTGCCTGTGACCCCCGGGACTTTCCCAATGAGCAGTTCTTC. It specifies CACDPRDFPNEQFF.

The CDR3 protein is CASSPLGSYEQYF. CDR3 DNA sequence: TGTGCCAGCTCACCTCTCGGCTCCTACGAGCAGTACTTC. The rearrangement links TRBV18 to TRBJ2-7; D ambiguous. In germline, CDR1 is KGHSH, CDR2 LQKENI. V dropped 3 bases and J dropped 0 bases, with 6 bases sitting between them. The CDR3 sequence is 13 residues long.

The chain couples TRBV7-3 to TRBJ1-2; 7 bases match TRBD1. The germline V gene has CDR1 SGHTA and CDR2 FQGTGA. CDR3 size: 13 residues. V lost 2 bases and J lost 8; bases outside the gene matches: 5. CDR3 protein: CASSLSQGRGYTF. The CDR3 nucleotides read TGTGCCAGCAGCTTATCACAGGGGCGCGGCTACACCTTC.

CDR3 nucleotides: TGTGCCAGCAGCCAAGTAGTTAGCGGGAGTTCGTACAATGAGCAGTTCTTC. Translation gives CASSQVVSGSSYNEQFF. The chain has TRBV4-2 and TRBJ2-1, with 9 nucleotides matching TRBD2. The V and J ends lost 1 base and 4 bases, in that order; junction bases with no gene match: 8. The CDR3 extends over 17 amino acids. Germline V lookup: CDR1 LGHNA, CDR2 YNFKEQ.

The chain is built from TRBV4-2 and TRBJ2-2; 7 bases are shared with TRBD2. CDR1 and CDR2 from the germline V gene are LGHNA and YNFKEQ. The junction had 4 bases not matched to a gene; V was cut back by 7 bases and J by 5 bases. The CDR3 has 13 residues. The CDR3 reads CASTLAVTGELFF. CDR3 DNA: TGTGCCAGCACTCTAGCGGTGACCGGGGAGCTGTTTTTT.

V gene TRBV6-1 combines with J gene TRBJ2-7, with 8 bases aligning to TRBD1. The CDR3 is 15 amino acids. J was trimmed by 7 bases and V by 5 bases; bases with no gene match: 13. Germline V gives CDR1 MNHNS, CDR2 SASEGT. CDR3 bases: TGTGCCAGCAGTTCGACGGACAGGGAATTTATAGAGCAGTACTTC. It codes for CASSSTDREFIEQYF.

The V gene is TRBV6-1, the J gene TRBJ2-1; D is undetermined. In germline, CDR1 is MNHNS, CDR2 SASEGT. V lost 0 bases and J lost 2, with 14 bases in between. This CDR3 has 17 amino acids. CDR3 amino acids: CASSEARQLRTYNEQFF. Here the CDR3 DNA reads TGTGCCAGCAGTGAAGCCCGCCAGCTGAGGACCTACAATGAGCAGTTCTTC.

The chain uses TRBV5-4 and TRBJ2-5; D possibly corresponds to TRBD2 (5 bases). In germline, CDR1 is SGHNT, CDR2 YYREEE (reference sequence). The CDR3 is 14 residues long. Trimming cost V 4 bases and J 5 bases, with 15 bases left between them. CDR3 coding DNA: TGTGCCAGCAGCCCCGCTACCGGGGAGGAGACCCAGTACTTC. The encoded protein is CASSPATGEETQYF.

The genes are TRBV7-2 and TRBJ1-2; D is possibly TRBD1 (6 bases). CDR3 length: 12 amino acids. The ends were cut back, 5 bases at V and 8 bases at J, with 12 bases in the middle. Germline lookup yields CDR1 SGHTA and CDR2 FQGNSA. Here the CDR3 DNA reads TGTGCCAGCAGCGCCTGGGGGCAAGGCTACACCTTC. Its protein product is CASSAWGQGYTF.

The chain couples TRBV25-1 to TRBJ1-1; D is unresolved. This CDR3 region has 15 residues. V gave up 8 bases and J gave up 0 bases, with 16 bases separating them. Germline CDR1 MGHDK, CDR2 SYGVNS. In nucleotides, the CDR3 is TGTGCCAGCCGCACCGCCGCAAACTTGAACACTGAAGCTTTCTTT. It yields the protein CASRTAANLNTEAFF.

V usage is TRBV18 and J usage is TRBJ2-1; 15 bases match TRBD2. V trimming: 1 base; J trimming: 6 bases; junction bases outside the gene matches: 10. The germline CDR1 and CDR2 sequences are KGHSH and LQKENI. The CDR3 loop spans 19 amino acids. CDR3 region: CASSPRVWGLAGGPNEQFF. CDR3 DNA sequence: TGTGCCAGCTCACCACGCGTCTGGGGACTAGCGGGGGGCCCCAATGAGCAGTTCTTC.

This clone was picked up one time. J is TRBJ1-2 and V is TRBV11-3; TRBD1 agrees at 7 bases. Germline CDR1 is SGHNT and CDR2 is YENEEA. The CDR3 totals 13 residues. V was clipped by 6 bases and J by 4 bases; unmatched bases: 5. CDR3 DNA sequence: TGTGCCAGCAGGCAGGGGGTAGCCTATGGCTACACCTTC. Translated, it gives CASRQGVAYGYTF.

The genes are TRBV23-1 and TRBJ1-1; possible D gene TRBD1, 6 bases. TRBV23-1 is given ORF status, its function remaining uncertain. The CDR3 runs 14 residues. Trimming pared 6 bases from V and 0 bases from J, leaving 11 bases between. The CDR3 DNA reads TGCGCCAGCAGAACGGACAGCTTGAACACTGAAGCTTTCTTT. Amino acids: CASRTDSLNTEAFF.

The chain combines TRBV5-6 with TRBJ1-1; 7 bases map to TRBD1. CDR1 is SGHDT and CDR2 is YYEEEE in the germline V gene. V dropped 2 bases and J dropped 8; count of bases not matched to a gene: 6. The CDR3 covers 13 residues. The CDR3 loop reads CASSFTDRVEAFF. The CDR3 DNA sequence: TGTGCCAGCAGCTTCACCGACAGGGTAGAAGCTTTCTTT.

The chain has TRBV18 and TRBJ2-7; a weak D match, TRBD1 (5 bases). Trimming shortened V by 3 bases and J by 4 bases, and 13 bases separated the two germline ends. Per the germline V gene, CDR1 is KGHSH and CDR2 is LQKENI. The CDR3 runs 14 residues. The CDR3 DNA reads TGTGCCAGCTCACCGGGCAGGGAAGGATACGAGCAGTACTTC. This translates into CASSPGREGYEQYF. Full variable domain (remainder filled in from reference TRBV18 and TRBJ2-7): NAGVMQNPRHLVRRRGQEARLRCSPMKGHSHVYWYRQLPEEGLKFMVYLQKENIIDESGMPKERFSAEFPKEGPSILRIQQVVRGDSAAYFCASSPGREGYEQYFGPGTRLTVT.

The J gene is TRBJ2-7, the V gene TRBV11-3; 8 bases match TRBD2. Germline loops: CDR1 SGHNT, CDR2 YENEEA. The V segment lost 5 bases and the J segment 0 bases; nucleotides outside the gene matches: 3. This CDR3 contains 14 residues. The CDR3 region has the DNA TGTGCCAGCAGCCGACTAGCGTACTCCTACGAGCAGTACTTC. Translation: CASSRLAYSYEQYF.

Here the CDR3 reads CASRGGTEAFF. CDR3 DNA: TGTGCCAGCAGGGGGGGCACTGAAGCTTTCTTT. The chain joins TRBV6-1 to TRBJ1-1; TRBD1 is a possible D gene (5 bases). The CDR3 runs to 11 residues. Germline assignment: CDR1 MNHNS and CDR2 SASEGT. Trimming shortened V by 6 bases and J by 4 bases, and 6 bases separated the two germline ends.